These 27 T cell receptor beta chains originate from one sample sequenced in a study of T cell responses to AZD1222 COVID-19 vaccine. Sequencing was performed with immunoSEQ multiplex PCR; in TCRdb, only in-frame clones are kept and a portion is missing. The repertoire includes 150,000 or so clones, about 90% of them detected once, and about 1.1% sits in the top ten. The sample was peripheral blood, taken 28 days after the second AZD1222 dose. The receptors shown here come from an adult who received the AZD1222 COVID-19 vaccine.

V usage is TRBV6-5 and J usage is TRBJ2-5; 7 bases agree with TRBD1. The germline gives CDR1 MNHEY, CDR2 SVGAGI. J gave up 5 bases and V 10 bases, and 10 bases lay outside the gene matches. CDR3 length: 13 amino acids. CDR3 bases: TGTGCCACCTACAGGGGCCCGGGGGAGACCCAGTACTTC. Amino acids: CATYRGPGETQYF.

The chain joins TRBV6-5 to TRBJ1-5, with 7 nucleotides matching TRBD1. This CDR3 contains 12 residues. V gave up 6 bases and J gave up 6 bases; unmatched junction bases: 2. CDR1 is MNHEY and CDR2 is SVGAGI in the germline V gene. This CDR3 is CASREGAQPQHF. The CDR3 DNA is TGTGCCAGCAGGGAGGGGGCTCAGCCCCAGCATTTT.

This clone was seen once. The rearrangement uses TRBV5-4 and TRBJ1-2; D gene uncertain. This CDR3 has 15 residues. Germline CDR1 and CDR2: SGHNT and YYREEE (reference sequence). The V end was cut by 0 bases, the J end by 2 bases, with 11 bases between. The CDR3 protein is CASSLGADSNYGYTF. The CDR3 coding sequence is TGTGCCAGCAGCTTGGGGGCAGACTCAAACTATGGCTACACCTTC.

This rearrangement joins TRBV6-5 to TRBJ1-1, with TRBD1 as a possible D gene (5 bases). Per germline, CDR1 MNHEY and CDR2 SVGAGI. V dropped 4 bases and J dropped 6 bases, with 18 bases sitting between them. The CDR3 sequence is 15 residues long. Here the CDR3 reads CASSSTGPRLSEAFF. The CDR3 DNA reads TGTGCCAGCAGTTCCACAGGCCCCAGACTGTCTGAAGCTTTCTTT.

This chain uses TRBV19 with TRBJ1-2; no clear D gene. In germline, CDR1 is LNHDA, CDR2 SQIVND (reference sequence). CDR3 size: 11 residues. Trimming cost V 11 bases and J 2 bases, with 9 bases left between them. CDR3 amino acids: CASARNYGYTF. The CDR3 DNA reads TGTGCCTCGGCGAGAAACTATGGCTACACCTTC. Combining the CDR3 with reference TRBV19 and TRBJ1-2 gives the whole variable domain DGGITQSPKYLFRKEGQNVTLSCEQNLNHDAMYWYRQDPGQGLRLIYYSQIVNDFQKGDIAEGYSVSREKKESFPLTVTSAQKNPTAFYLCASARNYGYTFGSGTRLTVV.

J is TRBJ1-1 and V is TRBV11-2, with D possibly being TRBD1 (6 bases). The germline V gene encodes CDR1 SGHAT and CDR2 FQNNGV. The CDR3 covers 14 residues. The V end was cut by 7 bases, the J end by 5 bases, with 17 bases between. The CDR3 sequence is CASNRGGAWTEAFF. Written as DNA, the CDR3 is TGTGCCAGCAATCGGGGGGGCGCGTGGACTGAAGCTTTCTTT.

The rearrangement joins TRBV5-4 to TRBJ2-4; TRBD1 matches at 10 bases. Trimming cost V 0 bases and J 6 bases; bases outside gene matches: 12. There are 18 residues in the CDR3. The germline gives CDR1 SGHNT, CDR2 YYREEE (reference sequence). The CDR3 DNA reads TGTGCCAGCAGCTTGGCTTTAACCGGGACAGGGGCTTCAAACATTCAGTACTTC. It is translated as CASSLALTGTGASNIQYF.

The rearrangement links TRBV5-5 to TRBJ1-2; D is unclear. The CDR3 spans 16 residues. The germline V and J ends were trimmed by 0 bases and 4 bases, with 16 bases remaining between them. Germline loops: CDR1 SGHKS, CDR2 YYEKEE (reference sequence). CDR3 residues: CASSLEYPGSGYGYTF. The CDR3 nucleotides read TGTGCCAGCAGCTTGGAATATCCGGGGTCGGGCTATGGCTACACCTTC.

V and J are TRBV6-5 and TRBJ2-7, with TRBD1 as a possible D gene (5 bases). The V and J ends lost 6 bases and 2 bases respectively, with 14 bases between them. The CDR3 runs 14 residues. Per germline, CDR1 MNHEY and CDR2 SVGAGI. The CDR3 spells CASSLRTPAYEQYF. CDR3 nucleotides: TGTGCCAGCAGCCTCCGGACACCCGCCTACGAGCAGTACTTC.

In its sample, this clone was seen a few times. V gene TRBV27 combines with J gene TRBJ2-2, with TRBD2 matching 10 bases. The CDR3 is made up of 18 amino acids. In germline, CDR1 is MNHEY, CDR2 SMNVEV (reference sequence). Trimming took 7 bases from V and 4 from J; bases not matched to a gene: 15. As DNA, the CDR3 is TGTGCCAGCACCCGCACCCCCCCTCAGCGGGGGGGCACCGGGGAGCTGTTTTTT. This gives the protein CASTRTPPQRGGTGELFF.

The chain links TRBV5-4 to TRBJ2-3, with no clear D. The germline CDR1 and CDR2 sequences are SGHNT and YYREEE (reference sequence). This CDR3 is built from 13 residues. Trimming pared 2 bases from V and 1 base from J, leaving 5 bases between. CDR3 region: CASSFDRTDTQYF. CDR3 nucleotides: TGTGCCAGCAGCTTTGACCGCACAGATACGCAGTATTTT. Full variable domain (missing parts from reference TRBV5-4 and TRBJ2-3): ETGVTQSPTHLIKTRGQQVTLRCSSQSGHNTVSWYQQALGQGPQFIFQYYREEENGRGNFPPRFSGLQFPNYSSELNVNALELDDSALYLCASSFDRTDTQYFGPGTRLTVL.

This clone occurred once. The gene calls are TRBV3-1 (or the pseudogene TRBV3-2) and TRBJ1-6, with TRBD1 matching 9 bases. Germline V lookup: CDR1 LGHDT, CDR2 YNNKEL (reference sequence). This CDR3 region has 15 residues. J was trimmed by 8 bases and V by 4 bases; bases with no gene match: 6. CDR3 protein: CASSLTGGGDSPLHF. CDR3 in DNA: TGTGCCAGCAGCCTAACAGGGGGCGGGGATTCACCCCTCCACTTT.

This clone was recorded a few times. This rearrangement joins TRBV19 to TRBJ1-4, with D unresolved. Trimming pared 4 bases from V and 8 bases from J, leaving 14 bases between. CDR3 length equals 14 residues. Germline-derived CDR1 and CDR2 are LNHDA and SQIVND (reference sequence). In nucleotides, the CDR3 is TGTGCCAGTAGTAAAGGACGGATTCAGGAAAAACTGTTTTTT. Protein: CASSKGRIQEKLFF.

V is TRBV4-2 and J is TRBJ2-7; TRBD2 matches at 12 bases. The CDR3 runs 15 residues. The ends lost 1 base at V and 3 bases at J; junction bases unmatched: 1. Germline lookup yields CDR1 LGHNA and CDR2 YNFKEQ. The CDR3 DNA reads as TGTGCCAGCAGCCAAGGGACTAGCGGGGACTACGAGCAGTACTTC. Protein sequence: CASSQGTSGDYEQYF.

This clone has a single count. The chain recombines TRBV5-1 with TRBJ1-1; no firm D call. CDR1 SGHRS and CDR2 YFSETQ come from the germline V gene. V gave up 2 bases and J gave up 5 bases, with 13 bases separating them. The CDR3 totals 14 residues. CDR3 residues: CASSLGGVRTEAFF. CDR3 bases: TGCGCCAGCAGCTTAGGTGGGGTTCGGACTGAAGCTTTCTTT.

V gene TRBV7-2 combines with J gene TRBJ1-3; D is unclear. The CDR3 consists of 15 residues. Germline CDR1 and CDR2: SGHTA and FQGNSA. With 5 bases removed from V and 0 bases from J, the gap between germline ends came to 11 bases. The CDR3 nucleotides are TGTGCCAGCAGCGCTCAGCTCAGCTCTGGAAACACCATATATTTT. Translated: CASSAQLSSGNTIYF.

The CDR3 DNA reads as TGTGCCAGTACCCAACCCGGGGGGGCGCGGAACTATGGCTACACCTTC. Translating gives CASTQPGGARNYGYTF. The V and J genes are TRBV19 and TRBJ1-2, with TRBD1 as a possible D gene (6 bases). V was shortened by 7 bases and J by 2 bases, with 20 bases between the two germline ends. The CDR3 sequence is 16 residues long. The V gene's germline CDR1 is LNHDA and CDR2 SQIVND (reference sequence).

The CDR3 region is CASSSPDRGQPEAFF. The DNA for the CDR3 is TGCGCCAGCAGCTCGCCAGACAGGGGACAGCCTGAAGCTTTCTTT. The chain uses TRBV5-1 and TRBJ1-1; 8 bases are shared with TRBD1. The CDR3 spans 15 residues. V shed 3 bases and J 6 bases; nucleotides not matched to a gene: 10. The germline CDR1 and CDR2 sequences are SGHRS and YFSETQ.

CDR3 bases: TGTGCCAGCCAAGAGGCAGAGGACACAGATACGCAGTATTTT. It encodes CASQEAEDTDTQYF. This chain joins TRBV7-9 and TRBJ2-3; no reliable D call. Trimming cost V 8 bases and J 2 bases, with 14 bases left between them. CDR1 SEHNR and CDR2 FQNEAQ come from the germline V gene (reference sequence). This CDR3 has 14 residues.

This clone was recorded once. The V gene is TRBV7-8, the J gene TRBJ2-3, with D possibly matching TRBD1 (5 bases). Germline V CDR1 and CDR2: SGHVS, FQNEAQ. The V end lost 3 bases, the J end lost 7 bases, and 8 bases lay between the germline ends. The CDR3 length is 12 residues. Here the CDR3 DNA reads TGTGCCAGCAGCTTCCCAGGGCATACGCAGTATTTT. The encoded protein is CASSFPGHTQYF.

This chain connects TRBV6-5 to TRBJ1-3, with D tentatively TRBD1 (6 bases). V gave up 6 bases and J gave up 6 bases, with 15 bases separating them. The CDR3 is 14 amino acids. CDR1 and CDR2 (germline): MNHEY, SVGAGI. The CDR3 nucleotides read TGTGCCAGCAGAAACAGGGTAAAGGAAAACACCATATATTTT. It codes for CASRNRVKENTIYF.

The chain carries TRBV19 and TRBJ2-5, with D possibly TRBD2 on 5 matching bases. V lost 8 bases to trimming and J lost 2 bases, with 15 bases between them. The CDR3 is 14 amino acids. Germline CDR1 LNHDA, CDR2 SQIVND (reference sequence). CDR3 bases: TGTGCCAGTGTGAGGAGGACTCTACAAGAGACCCAGTACTTC. Its protein product is CASVRRTLQETQYF.

This rearrangement joins TRBV5-6 to TRBJ2-1, with TRBD1 matching 7 bases. Germline V gene data show CDR1 as SGHDT and CDR2 as YYEEEE. With V trimmed by 0 bases and J by 6 bases, 0 bases remained unmatched. The CDR3 consists of 13 residues. The CDR3 sequence is CASSLDRGNEQFF. CDR3 DNA: TGTGCCAGCAGCTTGGACAGGGGCAATGAGCAGTTCTTC.

The genes are TRBV9 and TRBJ2-3, with D possibly being TRBD1 (5 bases). The ends were cut back, 4 bases at V and 5 bases at J, with 26 bases in the middle. This CDR3 region has 18 residues. Germline V gene sequence: CDR1 SGDLS, CDR2 YYNGEE. The CDR3 bases are TGTGCCAGCAGCCCCAGGGATAGTATCCACCCCGTTCGAGATACGCAGTATTTT. This translates into CASSPRDSIHPVRDTQYF.

The J gene is TRBJ1-5, the V gene TRBV7-9; D gene unclear. Trimming removed 3 bases from V and 0 bases from J, with 6 bases in between. Germline V gene data show CDR1 as SEHNR and CDR2 as FQNEAQ (reference sequence). The CDR3 covers 14 residues. The CDR3 nucleotides are TGTGCCAGCAGCTTCTCAGATAGCAATCAGCCCCAGCATTTT. Protein sequence: CASSFSDSNQPQHF. The full variable domain, in which reference TRBV7-9 and TRBJ1-5 provide the parts outside the CDR3, is DTGVSQNPRHKITKRGQNVTFRCDPISEHNRLYWYRQTLGQGPEFLTYFQNEAQLEKSRLLSDRFSAERPKGSFSTLEIQRTEQGDSAMYLCASSFSDSNQPQHFGDGTRLSIL.

This rearrangement joins TRBV9 to TRBJ1-2, with D uncertain. The CDR3 length is 13 residues. V lost 0 bases and J 5 bases, leaving 8 bases between the germline ends. CDR1 and CDR2 (germline): SGDLS, YYNGEE. The CDR3 spells CASSVGYGYGYTF. The CDR3 bases are TGTGCCAGCAGCGTAGGTTATGGTTATGGCTACACCTTC. Full variable domain (missing parts from reference TRBV9 and TRBJ1-2): DSGVTQTPKHLITATGQRVTLRCSPRSGDLSVYWYQQSLDQGLQFLIQYYNGEERAKGNILERFSAQQFPDLHSELNLSSLELGDSALYFCASSVGYGYGYTFGSGTRLTVV.

The chain uses TRBV4-1 and TRBJ1-5; a weak D match, TRBD1 (5 bases). CDR1 is MGHRA and CDR2 is YSYEKL in the germline V gene. The CDR3 spans 14 residues. The V and J ends lost 1 base and 7 bases respectively, with 11 bases between them. The DNA of the CDR3 is TGCGCCAGCAGCCAAGGACAGCTAACACAGCCCCAGCATTTT. This gives the protein CASSQGQLTQPQHF.